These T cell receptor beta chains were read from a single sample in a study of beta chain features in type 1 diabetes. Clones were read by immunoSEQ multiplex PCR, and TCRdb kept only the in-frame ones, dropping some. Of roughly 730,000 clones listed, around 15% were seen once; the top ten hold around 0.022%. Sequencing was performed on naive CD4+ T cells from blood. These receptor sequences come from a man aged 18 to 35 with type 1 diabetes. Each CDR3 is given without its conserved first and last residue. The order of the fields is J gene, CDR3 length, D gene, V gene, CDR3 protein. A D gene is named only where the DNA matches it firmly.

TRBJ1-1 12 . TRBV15 ATSPRTANTEAF
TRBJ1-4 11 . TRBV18 ASSPNEDEKLF
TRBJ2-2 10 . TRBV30 AWSVLSGELF
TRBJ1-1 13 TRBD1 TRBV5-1 ASSGAGTGGTEAF
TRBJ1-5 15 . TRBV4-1 ASSQDLGAGVFQPQH
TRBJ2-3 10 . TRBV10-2 ASSEAADTQY
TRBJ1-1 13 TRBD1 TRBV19 ASSIPDRVGTEAF
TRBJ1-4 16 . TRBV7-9 ASTPPGGLTATNEKLF
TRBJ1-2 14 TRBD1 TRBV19 ASRSGTAVYNYGYT
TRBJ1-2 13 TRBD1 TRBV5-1 ASSSGQDPNYGYT
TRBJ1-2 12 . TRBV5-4 ASSLNPEDYGYT
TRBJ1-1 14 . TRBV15 ATSREDTGGNTEAF
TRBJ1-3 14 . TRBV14 ASSQDERSSGNTIY
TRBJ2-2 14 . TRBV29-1 SARRGALANTGELF
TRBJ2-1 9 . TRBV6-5 ASWRNNEQF
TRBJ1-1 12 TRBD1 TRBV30 AWSDTGTGREAF
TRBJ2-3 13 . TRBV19 ASSARLGSTDTQY
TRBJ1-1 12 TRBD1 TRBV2 ASSETGDTGAAF
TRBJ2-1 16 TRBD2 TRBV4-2 ASSLLAGDSSSYNEQF
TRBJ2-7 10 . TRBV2 ASSGGSYEQY
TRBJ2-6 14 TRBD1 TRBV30 ASKGTGGSGANVLT
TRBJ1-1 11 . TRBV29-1 SVVRNLNTEAF
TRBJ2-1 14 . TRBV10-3 AISERGTSSYNEQF
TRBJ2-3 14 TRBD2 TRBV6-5 ASSSWTSPTKHTQY
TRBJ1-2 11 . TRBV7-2 ASSLAFSSGYT
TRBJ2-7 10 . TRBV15 ATSRYGNEQY
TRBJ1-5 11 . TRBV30 AWSRQGGQPQH
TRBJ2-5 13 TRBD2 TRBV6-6 ASTPGGGGQETQY
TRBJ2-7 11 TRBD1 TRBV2 ASTPTGGYEQY
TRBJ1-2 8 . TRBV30 AWSVRVHT
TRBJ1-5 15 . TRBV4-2 ASSQDFRAWGNQPQH
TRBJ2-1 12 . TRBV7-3 ASSPDSAYNEQF
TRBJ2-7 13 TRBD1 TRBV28 ASSPPGQGTYEQY
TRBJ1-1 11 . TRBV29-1 SVEDMIDTEAF
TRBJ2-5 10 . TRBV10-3 AIGQAQETQY
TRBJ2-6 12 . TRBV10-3 AISEDSGANVLT
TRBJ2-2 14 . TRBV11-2 ASSPIKGSFGGELF
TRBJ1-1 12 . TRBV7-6 ASSLGEWNTEAF
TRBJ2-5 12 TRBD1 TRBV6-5 ASTTGTGEQTQY
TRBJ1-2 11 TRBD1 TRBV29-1 SAGPGGGYGYT
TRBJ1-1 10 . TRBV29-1 SAEGVGAEAF
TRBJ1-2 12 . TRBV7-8 ASSLGLQAYGYT
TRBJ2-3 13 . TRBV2 ASSEQQGGTDTQY
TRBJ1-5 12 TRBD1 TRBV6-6 ASSLQGISQPQH
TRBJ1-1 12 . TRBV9 ASSVGHSNTEAF
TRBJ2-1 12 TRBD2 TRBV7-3 ASSLGTTTAEQF
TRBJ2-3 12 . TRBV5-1 ASSFGGATDTQY
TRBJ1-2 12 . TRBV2 ASSYTGATEGYT
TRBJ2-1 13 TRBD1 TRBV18 ASSTGTGVFYEQF
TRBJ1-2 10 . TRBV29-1 SVDHRGYGYT
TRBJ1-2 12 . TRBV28 ASSLFGEAYGYT
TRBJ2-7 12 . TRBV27 ASSSTGSPYEQY
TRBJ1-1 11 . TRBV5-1 ASSVGVGAEAF
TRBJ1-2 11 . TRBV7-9 ASSLETNYGYT
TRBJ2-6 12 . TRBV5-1 ASSLWVGANVLT